The 8 T cell receptor beta chains listed next were all sequenced from one sample in a study of CD8 T cells in ankylosing spondylitis. A single record per CDR3 protein comes from TCRdb applying MiXCR to the 5' RACE reads. The table includes roughly 120,000 distinct CDR3 sequences, approximately 6.8% detected once. Specimen: blood, either unsorted or a sorted T cell fraction (not recorded which). The receptors were gathered from a male donor with ankylosing spondylitis or in good health (not recorded which).

Comments on this clonotype: The junction does not match germline at one end; this may be a read error. The J gene is TRBJ2-3, the V gene TRBV20-1, with TRBD2 as a possible D gene (6 bases). The CDR3 contains 15 residues. Germline CDR1 DFQATT, CDR2 SNEGSKA (reference sequence). This CDR3 reads CSARDLAGTTGTQYF. The CDR3 bases are TGCAGTGCTAGAGATCTTGCGGGGACCACAGGTACGCAGTATTTT.

This clonotype showed up many times. This rearrangement joins TRBV7-2 to TRBJ2-5; possibly TRBD2 for D (6 bases). This CDR3 is 16 amino acids long. Trimming cost V 6 bases and J 1 base, with 18 bases left between them. CDR1 is SGHTA and CDR2 is FQGNSA in the germline V gene. In DNA form, the CDR3 reads TGTGCCAGCAGTAAATGGGTGGCGGGGCCCCAAGAGACCCAGTACTTC. This codes for CASSKWVAGPQETQYF.

The gene calls are TRBV7-3 and TRBJ2-2; 9 nucleotides line up with TRBD1. V shed 5 bases and J 0 bases; nucleotides not matched to a gene: 4. Germline CDR1 and CDR2: SGHTA and FQGTGA. There are 16 residues in the CDR3. The CDR3, as DNA: TGTGCCAGCAGCCTCAGGACAGGGGCGAACACCGGGGAGCTGTTTTTT. Amino acid sequence: CASSLRTGANTGELFF.

This clonotype showed up many times. The V gene is TRBV5-1, the J gene TRBJ2-3; weak D call: TRBD2 (5 bases). The germline gives CDR1 SGHRS, CDR2 YFSETQ. The CDR3 length is 14 residues. V lost 6 bases and J 0 bases, leaving 11 bases between the germline ends. In nucleotides, the CDR3 is TGCGCCAGCATTAGGCGGACTAGCACAGATACGCAGTATTTT. Encoded protein: CASIRRTSTDTQYF.

This clonotype was seen ten or more times. V and J are TRBV20-1 and TRBJ1-3; weak D call: TRBD1 (6 bases). The CDR3 sequence is 14 residues long. The germline CDR1 and CDR2 sequences are DFQATT and SNEGSKA (reference sequence). Between the trimmed V and J ends, which lost 6 bases and 1 base, there was a span of 13 bases. The DNA for the CDR3 is TGCAGTGCCCTCCCGACAGGTTCTGGAAACACCATATATTTT. Translation gives CSALPTGSGNTIYF.

This clonotype was detected many times. V is TRBV20-1 and J is TRBJ2-2, with D perhaps given as TRBD1 or TRBD2 (5 bases each). Germline lookup yields CDR1 DFQATT and CDR2 SNEGSKA (reference sequence). V dropped 4 bases and J dropped 2 bases, with 11 bases sitting between them. CDR3 size: 14 residues. CDR3 sequence reads: CSAIRDGNTGELFF. CDR3 nucleotide sequence: TGCAGTGCTATCCGGGACGGAAACACCGGGGAGCTGTTTTTT.

This clonotype was seen repeatedly, ten times or more. This sequence joins TRBV7-8 and TRBJ2-7; 10 positions match TRBD2. V lost 5 bases, J lost 4 bases, and 8 bases stayed unmatched. Germline CDR1 SGHVS, CDR2 FQNEAQ. This CDR3 spans 15 amino acids. The CDR3 DNA is TGTGCCAGCAGCGCCCATCCTAGCGGGAGTTACGAGCAGTACTTC. It codes for CASSAHPSGSYEQYF.

This clonotype was recorded at least ten times. The chain couples TRBV20-1 to TRBJ1-1, with 10 bases fitting TRBD1. The CDR3 runs 15 residues. The trim removed 3 bases at V and 3 bases at J, leaving 7 bases unmatched. The germline V gene encodes CDR1 DFQATT and CDR2 SNEGSKA (reference sequence). CDR3 sequence reads: CSARDRGGVDTEAFF. CDR3 bases: TGCAGTGCTAGGGACAGGGGGGGAGTGGACACTGAAGCTTTCTTT.